This T cell receptor (beta chain) was recovered during a study of molecular identifiers for immune sequencing clone quantification. TCRdb fed the PCR reads into MiXCR, producing one record per CDR3 protein. The sample contains over 600,000 distinct CDR3 sequences, 15% to 20% of which appear only once. This clonotype was recorded a few times. The junction had 5 bases not matched to a gene; V was cut back by 0 bases and J by 6 bases. The V gene's germline CDR1 is MNHEY and CDR2 SVGEGT. The CDR3 covers 16 residues. Sequenced input: naive CD8+ T cells from blood, with Jurkat cell RNA spiked in. Regarding subset: FACS-sorted CD8+CD4-CCR7+CD45RA+ naive T cells. This rearrangement joins TRBV6-2 or TRBV6-3 to TRBJ2-3; 11 bases map to TRBD2. The sequence was collected from a human donor in good health. Some libraries in this study had Jurkat cell RNA spiked in. The CDR3 DNA follows: TGTGCCAGCAGTTACTCTATAGCGGGAGGGCCCGATACGCAGTATTTT. This encodes CASSYSIAGGPDTQYF.